This TCR beta chain was recorded in a study of blood T cells in healthy people across ages. Study-wide findings and caveats: Long-lived and aged donors differed, with more naive CD4+ cells and higher diversity in the long-lived. It was held that the diversity estimates obtained from one million T cells were underestimates.

The J segment lost 3 bases and the V segment lost 4 bases, leaving 0 bases of the junction unmatched. The CDR3 loop spans 13 amino acids. As concerns this clonotype: Its antigen is not known.

Together with a sample-barcoded 5' primer, a J-beta primer mix was included in a second PCR lasting about 6 to 11 cycles. TCRdb redid the calling of the 5' RACE reads with MiXCR, one entry per CDR3 protein. The sample yields 1.4 million or so distinct CDR3 sequences, roughly two fifths seen once. The receptor was isolated from a young woman in good health. The chain uses TRBV12-3 or TRBV12-4 and TRBJ2-3; 8 bases are shared with TRBD1. The sequenced sample consisted of blood. CDR3 loop: CASSWDRTDTQYF. For the CDR3, the DNA is TGTGCCAGCAGTTGGGACAGGACAGATACGCAGTATTTT.